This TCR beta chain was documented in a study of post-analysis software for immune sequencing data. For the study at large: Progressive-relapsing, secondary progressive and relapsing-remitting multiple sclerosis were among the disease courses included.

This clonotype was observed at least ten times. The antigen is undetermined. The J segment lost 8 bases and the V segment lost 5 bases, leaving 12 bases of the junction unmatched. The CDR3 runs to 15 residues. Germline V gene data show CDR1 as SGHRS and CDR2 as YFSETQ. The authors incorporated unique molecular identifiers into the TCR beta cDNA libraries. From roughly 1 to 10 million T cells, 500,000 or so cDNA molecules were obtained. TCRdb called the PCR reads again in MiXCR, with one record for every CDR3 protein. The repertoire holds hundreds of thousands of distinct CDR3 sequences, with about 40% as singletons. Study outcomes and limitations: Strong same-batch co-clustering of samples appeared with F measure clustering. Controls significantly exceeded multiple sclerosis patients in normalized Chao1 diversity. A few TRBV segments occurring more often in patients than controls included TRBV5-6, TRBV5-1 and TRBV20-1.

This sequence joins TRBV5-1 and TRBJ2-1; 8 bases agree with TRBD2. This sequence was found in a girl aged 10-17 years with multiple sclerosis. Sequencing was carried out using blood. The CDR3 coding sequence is TGCGCCAGCAGACCCCCGGCGGCGGGAGGCCATGAGCAGTTCTTC. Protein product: CASRPPAAGGHEQFF. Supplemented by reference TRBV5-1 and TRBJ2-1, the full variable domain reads KAGVTQTPRYLIKTRGQQVTLSCSPISGHRSVSWYQQTPGQGLQFLFEYFSETQRNKGNFPGRFSGRQFSNSRSEMNVSTLELGDSALYLCASRPPAAGGHEQFFGPGTRLTVL.